Sequencing of this TCR beta chain was carried out in a study of T-cell memory formation after mild COVID-19. Study-level points and caveats: Memory sampled before infection contained some responding clones, suggesting cross-reactive memory joined.

Looked up from germline, CDR1 is LGHNA and CDR2 is YNFKEQ. CDR3 length equals 16 residues. The V gene lost 0 bases and the J gene lost 0 bases, with 12 bases spanning the gap. There are many counts of this clonotype. Its antigen remains unidentified. MiXCR, run by TCRdb on the 5' RACE reads, gives a single entry per CDR3 protein. The data contain hundreds of thousands of distinct CDR3 sequences, 8.2% of them singletons. V usage is TRBV4-2 and J usage is TRBJ2-7; perhaps TRBD1 as D (6 bases). The material sequenced was PBMCs or a T cell subset sorted from them (not recorded which). The TCR originated in a young man who had mild COVID-19 (a few samples of this study predate the infection). Cell type and time point are not known. CDR3 DNA: TGTGCCAGCAGCCAAGATATCAGGGGATCCTCCTACGAGCAGTACTTC. Protein: CASSQDIRGSSYEQYF.